What follows are 21 T cell receptor beta chains derived from one specimen sequenced in a study of blood T cell repertoires in COVID-19. The repertoire was sequenced with immunoSEQ multiplex PCR; TCRdb's copy has only in-frame clones and lacks some. Here the sample spans more than 150,000 clones, roughly 90% being singletons. The specimen was peripheral blood. These receptors all come from a woman in her sixties or seventies with acute or convalescent COVID-19.

This chain links TRBV7-9 with TRBJ2-3; 7 bases are a match to TRBD1. V dropped 5 bases and J dropped 6; count of bases not matched to a gene: 5. Germline CDR1 and CDR2: SEHNR and FQNEAQ (reference sequence). The CDR3 length is 13 residues. The CDR3 DNA reads as TGTGCCAGCAGCAGGGACAGTACGGATACGCAGTATTTT. Translating it yields CASSRDSTDTQYF.

The chain couples TRBV6-4 to TRBJ1-5; D remains unclear. Looked up from germline, CDR1 is MRHNA and CDR2 is SNTAGT. This CDR3 is built from 15 residues. Trimming removed 1 base at V and 5 bases at J, with 12 bases between. Here the CDR3 DNA reads TGTGCCAGCAGTGACTTCGCAGAAACATATCAGCCCCAGCATTTT. Its protein product is CASSDFAETYQPQHF.

This clone has only one observation. This chain connects TRBV5-1 to TRBJ1-6, with TRBD1 identical over 10 bases. The CDR3 totals 15 residues. Germline V gene lookup returns CDR1 SGHRS and CDR2 YFSETQ. The junction had 6 bases not matched to a gene; V was cut back by 4 bases and J by 8 bases. In DNA form, the CDR3 reads TGCGCCAGCAGCGTCGGACAGGGGGGCCATTCACCCCTCCACTTT. Translated, it gives CASSVGQGGHSPLHF.

V gene TRBV2 combines with J gene TRBJ1-1; D is perhaps TRBD1 (6 bases). V gave up 4 bases and J gave up 0 bases, with 9 bases separating them. From germline, CDR1 is SNHLY and CDR2 FYNNEI. The CDR3 covers 14 residues. DNA of the CDR3: TGTGCCAGCAGTGTCGGACAGTTGAACACTGAAGCTTTCTTT. The encoded protein is CASSVGQLNTEAFF.

The V and J genes are TRBV11-3 and TRBJ1-4; 11 nucleotides match TRBD1. The J segment lost 0 bases and the V segment lost 6 bases, leaving 9 bases of the junction unmatched. Germline CDR1 is SGHNT and CDR2 is YENEEA. The CDR3 is made up of 18 amino acids. CDR3 loop: CASSPGQGALTTNEKLFF. CDR3 sequence (DNA): TGTGCCAGCAGTCCCGGACAGGGGGCTCTCACAACTAATGAAAAACTGTTTTTT.

This sequence joins TRBV5-4 and TRBJ1-4, with unresolved D. Germline V gene sequence: CDR1 SGHNT, CDR2 YYREEE (reference sequence). Trimming left V 3 bases short and J 3 bases short, with 9 bases between. The CDR3 spans 14 residues. The CDR3 reads CASSSEGPNEKLFF. CDR3 nucleotides: TGTGCCAGCAGCTCCGAGGGCCCTAATGAAAAACTGTTTTTT. The full variable domain, rest sourced from reference TRBV5-4 and TRBJ1-4, is ETGVTQSPTHLIKTRGQQVTLRCSSQSGHNTVSWYQQALGQGPQFIFQYYREEENGRGNFPPRFSGLQFPNYSSELNVNALELDDSALYLCASSSEGPNEKLFFGSGTQLSVL.

DNA for the CDR3: TGTGCCAGCAGCTCCTTAACAGGGGGTACTGAAGCTTTCTTT. The encoded protein is CASSSLTGGTEAFF. The V call is TRBV7-9, the J call TRBJ1-1, with TRBD1 matching over 8 bases. Germline V gives CDR1 SEHNR, CDR2 FQNEAQ (reference sequence). The trim removed 4 bases at V and 5 bases at J, leaving 6 bases unmatched. The CDR3 runs to 14 residues.

V and J are TRBV15 and TRBJ2-7, with 12 positions matching TRBD2. Germline trimming cut 0 bases from V and 7 bases from J; bases unmatched to any gene: 7. This CDR3 is 16 amino acids long. The germline V gene has CDR1 LNHNV and CDR2 YYDKDF (reference sequence). This CDR3 reads CATSRDPLAGGVEQYF. CDR3 DNA: TGTGCCACCAGCAGAGATCCCCTAGCGGGAGGGGTGGAGCAGTACTTC.

The chain is built from TRBV30 and TRBJ2-7, with TRBD1 identical over 8 bases. CDR3 length: 16 residues. Germline CDR1 and CDR2: GTSNPN and SVGIG (reference sequence). The V gene end was trimmed by 2 bases and the J gene end by 7 bases; junction bases not matched to a gene: 16. The CDR3 coding sequence is TGTGCCTGGAGTTTTGAATCCGGGACAGGAATTATGGAGCAGTACTTC. It yields the protein CAWSFESGTGIMEQYF.

The V gene is TRBV4-3, the J gene TRBJ2-3; TRBD2 is a possible D gene (6 bases). Germline lookup yields CDR1 LGHNA and CDR2 YSLEER. This CDR3 is built from 16 residues. The V end was cut by 3 bases, the J end by 2 bases, with 15 bases between. The CDR3 loop is CASSHQTGTHTDTQYF. The CDR3 DNA is TGCGCCAGCAGCCACCAGACCGGGACTCACACAGATACGCAGTATTTT.

The chain is built from TRBV30 and TRBJ1-5; tentative D call: TRBD1 (6 bases). The CDR3 runs to 15 residues. CDR1 and CDR2 (germline): GTSNPN, SVGIG (reference sequence). V was clipped by 2 bases and J by 6 bases, with 17 bases between them. CDR3 amino acids: CAWSSQGTFRQPQHF. CDR3 in DNA: TGTGCCTGGAGTTCACAAGGGACATTCCGTCAGCCCCAGCATTTT.

This sequence joins TRBV7-2 and TRBJ2-4; weak D call: TRBD2 (5 bases). The CDR3 has 15 residues. V shed 3 bases and J shed 0 bases, with 9 bases lying between them. Germline V gene lookup returns CDR1 SGHTA and CDR2 FQGNSA. The CDR3 here is CASSFRDPAKNIQYF. CDR3 nucleotide sequence: TGTGCCAGCAGCTTTCGGGATCCAGCCAAAAACATTCAGTACTTC.

The CDR3 region is CASSEWVAGSSYEQYF. CDR3 DNA: TGTGCCAGCAGTGAATGGGTAGCGGGGAGCTCCTACGAGCAGTACTTC. The V and J genes are TRBV6-1 and TRBJ2-7, with 8 bases that match TRBD2. Germline V gene data show CDR1 as MNHNS and CDR2 as SASEGT. The CDR3 runs 16 residues. Unmatched junction bases numbered 6, after V lost 2 bases and J lost 0 bases.

The J gene is TRBJ2-5, the V gene TRBV19; no clear D gene. This CDR3 region has 13 residues. The V and J ends lost 4 bases and 4 bases respectively, with 10 bases between them. Germline CDR1 and CDR2: LNHDA and SQIVND (reference sequence). As DNA, the CDR3 is TGTGCCAGTAGTAGCACTTTTCGAGAGACCCAGTACTTC. This gives the protein CASSSTFRETQYF.

V gene TRBV7-2 combines with J gene TRBJ2-7; 8 bases map to TRBD1. Germline loops: CDR1 SGHTA, CDR2 FQGNSA. J was trimmed by 7 bases and V by 0 bases; bases with no gene match: 5. The CDR3 loop spans 14 amino acids. Here the CDR3 DNA reads TGTGCCAGCAGCTTAGCGGACAGGGCGCGAGAGCAGTACTTC. Translation: CASSLADRAREQYF. The full variable domain, its missing parts supplied by reference TRBV7-2 and TRBJ2-7, is GAGVSQSPSNKVTEKGKDVELRCDPISGHTALYWYRQSLGQGLEFLIYFQGNSAPDKSGLPSDRFSAERTGGSVSTLTIQRTQQEDSAVYLCASSLADRAREQYFGPGTRLTVT.

In its sample, this clone was seen a few times. The chain joins TRBV5-1 to TRBJ1-6, with D tentatively TRBD1 (6 bases). Trimming removed 0 bases at V and 7 bases at J, with 20 bases between. This CDR3 is built from 18 residues. Germline V lookup: CDR1 SGHRS, CDR2 YFSETQ. The CDR3 region is CASSLARGGPGGNSPLHF. CDR3 coding DNA: TGCGCCAGCAGCTTGGCCAGGGGTGGGCCGGGTGGCAATTCACCCCTCCACTTT.

In this sample, this clone turned up a few times. The chain carries TRBV7-9 and TRBJ2-3, with 7 bases identical to TRBD2. Trimming removed 5 bases from V and 0 bases from J; junction bases left unmatched: 5. CDR3 size: 15 residues. From germline, CDR1 is SEHNR and CDR2 FQNEAQ (reference sequence). The CDR3 reads CASSPPGLSTDTQYF. The DNA of the CDR3 is TGTGCCAGCAGCCCGCCGGGACTAAGCACAGATACGCAGTATTTT.

This chain connects TRBV5-1 to TRBJ1-1; no clear D. CDR3 size: 14 residues. V lost 4 bases and J lost 1, with 11 bases in between. Germline CDR1 SGHRS, CDR2 YFSETQ. The chain's CDR3 is CASSTDRGNTEAFF. DNA for the CDR3: TGCGCCAGCAGCACTGACCGGGGGAACACTGAAGCTTTCTTT.

V usage is TRBV9 and J usage is TRBJ2-2; 12 nucleotides match TRBD2. V lost 1 base and J lost 3; bases outside the gene matches: 7. This CDR3 comprises 18 residues. Per the germline V gene, CDR1 is SGDLS and CDR2 is YYNGEE. The CDR3 bases are TGTGCCAGCAGCGTAAGCCTAGCGGGGGGGCCAGACACCGGGGAGCTGTTTTTT. Amino acids: CASSVSLAGGPDTGELFF.

J is TRBJ1-1 and V is TRBV7-2; D not certain. Deletions cut 5 bases from V and 0 bases from J, with 10 bases between. The CDR3 loop spans 14 amino acids. From germline, CDR1 is SGHTA and CDR2 FQGNSA. The CDR3 reads CASSPLVVNTEAFF. The CDR3 region has the DNA TGTGCCAGCAGCCCTTTAGTGGTGAACACTGAAGCTTTCTTT.

This chain uses TRBV7-9 with TRBJ2-7, with TRBD2 identical over 9 bases. Looked up from germline, CDR1 is SEHNR and CDR2 is FQNEAQ (reference sequence). CDR3 length: 18 amino acids. With V trimmed by 1 base and J by 3 bases, 13 bases remained unmatched. CDR3 region: CASSLVREGRSGIYEQYF. In DNA form, the CDR3 reads TGTGCCAGCAGCTTAGTGCGGGAGGGCCGTAGCGGGATCTACGAGCAGTACTTC. Complete variable domain (other parts from reference TRBV7-9 and TRBJ2-7): DTGVSQNPRHKITKRGQNVTFRCDPISEHNRLYWYRQTLGQGPEFLTYFQNEAQLEKSRLLSDRFSAERPKGSFSTLEIQRTEQGDSAMYLCASSLVREGRSGIYEQYFGPGTRLTVT.